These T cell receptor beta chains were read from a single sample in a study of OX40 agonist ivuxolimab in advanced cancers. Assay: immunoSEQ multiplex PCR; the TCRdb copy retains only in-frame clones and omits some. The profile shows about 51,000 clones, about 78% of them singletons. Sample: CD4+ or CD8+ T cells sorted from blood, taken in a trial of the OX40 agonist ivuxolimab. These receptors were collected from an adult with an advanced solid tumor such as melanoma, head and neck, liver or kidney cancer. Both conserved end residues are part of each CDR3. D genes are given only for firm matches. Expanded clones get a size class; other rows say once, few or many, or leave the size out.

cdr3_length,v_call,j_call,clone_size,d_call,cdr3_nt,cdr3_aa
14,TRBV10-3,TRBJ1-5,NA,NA,TGTGCCATCAGTGAGGGTTATAGCAATCAGCCCCAGCATTTT,CAISEGYSNQPQHF
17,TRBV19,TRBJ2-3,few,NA,TGTGCCAGTAGTTCCCCCCTGGAAGATTGGGCCACAGATACGCAGTATTTT,CASSSPLEDWATDTQYF
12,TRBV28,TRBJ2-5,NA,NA,TGTGCCATCACAGGACGCGCCGGGGTCCAGTACTTC,CAITGRAGVQYF
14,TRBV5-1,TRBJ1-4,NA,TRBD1,TGCGCCAGCAGCACGGGACAGGGTATTGAAAAACTGTTTTTT,CASSTGQGIEKLFF
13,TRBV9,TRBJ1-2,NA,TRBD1,TGTGCCAGCAGCACCCGGACAGGTGATGGCTACACCTTC,CASSTRTGDGYTF
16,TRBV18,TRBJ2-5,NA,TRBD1,TGTGCCAGCTCACCATGGCAGGGGGAATTCCAAGAGACCCAGTACTTC,CASSPWQGEFQETQYF
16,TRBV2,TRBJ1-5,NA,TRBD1,TGTGCCAGCACCGGGACAGGGGGCGCGGGCAATCAGCCCCAGCATTTT,CASTGTGGAGNQPQHF
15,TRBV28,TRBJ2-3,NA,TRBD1,TGTGCCAGCAGCCCGAGGGGGCGTAGCACAGATACGCAGTATTTT,CASSPRGRSTDTQYF
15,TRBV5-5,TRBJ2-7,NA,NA,TGTGCCAGCAGCTTGGAACGGGGAGGCCGTTACGAGCAGTACTTC,CASSLERGGRYEQYF
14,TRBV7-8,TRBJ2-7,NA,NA,TGTGCCAGCAACCTCTTGGACAGTACCTACGAGCAGTACTTC,CASNLLDSTYEQYF
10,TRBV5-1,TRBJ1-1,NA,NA,TGCGCCAGCAGCTCCGTTGAGGCTTTCTTT,CASSSVEAFF
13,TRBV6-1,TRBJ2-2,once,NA,TGTGCCAGCAGTGAAGCGCTAACAGAGGGCGGGGTTTTT,CASSEALTEGGVF
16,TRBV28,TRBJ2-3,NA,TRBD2,TGTGCCAGCAGCCTCCTACTAGCGGAAGAAACAGATACGCAGTATTTT,CASSLLLAEETDTQYF
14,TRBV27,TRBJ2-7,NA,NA,TGTGCCAGCAGTTCCCGGTTCCCCACCTACGAGCAGTACTTC,CASSSRFPTYEQYF
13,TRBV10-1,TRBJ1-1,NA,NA,TGCGCCAGCAGTTCGGGGGACGGCACTGAAGCTTTCTTT,CASSSGDGTEAFF
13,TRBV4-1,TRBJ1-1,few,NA,TGCGCCAGCAGGCGCCCTGGACAGTTTGAAGCTTTCTTT,CASRRPGQFEAFF
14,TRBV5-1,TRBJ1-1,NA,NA,TGCGCCAGCAGCTTGGCCGGCGGCAGGGAGGGAGCTTTCTTT,CASSLAGGREGAFF
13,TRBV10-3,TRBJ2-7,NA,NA,TGTGCCATCGGCGCAGTAAGGACCTACGAGCAGTACTTC,CAIGAVRTYEQYF
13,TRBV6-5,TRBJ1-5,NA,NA,TGTGCCAGCAGTTATAATAGCAATCAGCCCCAGCATTTT,CASSYNSNQPQHF
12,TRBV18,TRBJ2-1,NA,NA,TGTGCCAGCTCACCAACCCCTTATGAGCAGTTCTTC,CASSPTPYEQFF
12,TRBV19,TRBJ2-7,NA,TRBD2,TGTGCCAGTAGTATCGGGACTAGCGAGCAGTACTTC,CASSIGTSEQYF
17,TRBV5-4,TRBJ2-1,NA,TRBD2,TGTGCCAGCAGCTTGGCAACTAGCGGGAGAGGCTACAATGAGCAGTTCTTC,CASSLATSGRGYNEQFF
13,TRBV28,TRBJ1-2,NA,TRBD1,TGTGCCAGCAGGTTAACAGGGGGTCCTGGCTACACCTTC,CASRLTGGPGYTF
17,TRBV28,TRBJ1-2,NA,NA,TGTGCCAGCTCCGACTACCGGGCCCCAACTCAGGGCTATGGCTACACCTTC,CASSDYRAPTQGYGYTF
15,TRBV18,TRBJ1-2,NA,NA,TGTGCCAGCTCACGATCCGGTGCGGAAAGCTATGGCTACACCTTC,CASSRSGAESYGYTF
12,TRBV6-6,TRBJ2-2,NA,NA,TGTGCCAGCAGTTACTGGTCCGGGGAGCTGTTTTTT,CASSYWSGELFF
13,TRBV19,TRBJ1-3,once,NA,TGTGCCAGTACAAAAGTCTCTGGAAACACCATATATTTT,CASTKVSGNTIYF
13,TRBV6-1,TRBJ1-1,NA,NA,TGTGCCAGCAGTGAAGCACTCTCCCACGAAGCTTTCTTT,CASSEALSHEAFF
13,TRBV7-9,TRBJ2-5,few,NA,TGTGCCAGCGCCATACAGGGTCAAAAGACCCAGTACTTC,CASAIQGQKTQYF
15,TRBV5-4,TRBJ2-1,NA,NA,TGTGCCAGCAGCTTGACGGCATCTTCCTACAATGAGCAGTTCTTC,CASSLTASSYNEQFF
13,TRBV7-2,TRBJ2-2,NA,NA,TGTGCCAGCAGCTTGTACGGTAGCGGGGAGCTGTTTTTT,CASSLYGSGELFF
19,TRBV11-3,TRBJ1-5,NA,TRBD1,TGTGCCAGCAGCTTGCGCGACAGGGGGCGCCCGGAAGGCAATCAGCCCCAGCATTTT,CASSLRDRGRPEGNQPQHF
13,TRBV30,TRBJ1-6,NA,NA,TGTGCCTGGAGTAGTTCCTATAATTCACCCCTCCACTTT,CAWSSSYNSPLHF
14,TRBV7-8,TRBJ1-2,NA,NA,TGTGCCAGCAGCTTAGCGATGACCAACTATGGCTACACCTTC,CASSLAMTNYGYTF
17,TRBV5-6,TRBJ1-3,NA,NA,TGTGCCAGCAGCTTGGGGGTTTCGAGCTTCTCTGGAAACACCATATATTTT,CASSLGVSSFSGNTIYF
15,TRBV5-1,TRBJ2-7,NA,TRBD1,TGCGCCAGCAGCTTGGAGGACAGGGGATTCGACGAGCAGTACTTC,CASSLEDRGFDEQYF
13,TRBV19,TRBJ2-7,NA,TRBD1,TGTGCCAGCCGGGACAGTGTCTCCTACGAGCAGTACTTC,CASRDSVSYEQYF
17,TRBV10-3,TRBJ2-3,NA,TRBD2,TGTGCCATCAGTGGCCCCGGGGTAGCGGGGTTCACAGATACGCAGTATTTT,CAISGPGVAGFTDTQYF
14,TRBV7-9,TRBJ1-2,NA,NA,TGTGCCAGCAGCCCCTGGGGGGACGTCGATGGCTACACCTTC,CASSPWGDVDGYTF
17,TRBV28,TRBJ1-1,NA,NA,TGTGCCAGCAGTTCGAGTCCGGGGACCGGAGATCACACTGAAGCTTTCTTT,CASSSSPGTGDHTEAFF
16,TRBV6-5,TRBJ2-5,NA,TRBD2,TGTGCCAGCAGTTACTCCCCAGCGGGACCCCAAGAGACCCAGTACTTC,CASSYSPAGPQETQYF
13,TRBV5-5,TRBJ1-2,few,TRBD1,TGTGCCAGCAGCCCGACAGGGGAGTATGGCTACACCTTC,CASSPTGEYGYTF